This is a list of T cell receptor beta chains from one sample in a study of blood T cell repertoires in COVID-19. The protocol was immunoSEQ multiplex PCR, while the TCRdb copy is restricted to in-frame clones and leaves out a portion. This table holds about 290,000 clones, under 90% found once. Sequencing was performed on PBMCs or T cells enriched from blood (not recorded which). The receptors shown here come from a woman in her forties who had recovered from COVID-19. CDR3s include the opening cysteine and the closing phenylalanine or tryptophan. Each record gives: V gene, J gene, D gene, CDR3 DNA, CDR3 protein. The D gene is left open where the match is weak.

v_gene: TRBV18; j_gene: TRBJ2-5; d_gene: TRBD2; CDR3nt: TGTGCCAGCTCGGGGACTATCAATCAAGAGACCCAGTACTTC; CDR3aa: CASSGTINQETQYF
v_gene: TRBV11-3; j_gene: TRBJ2-7; d_gene: TRBD1; CDR3nt: TGTGCCAGCAGCTTAGATCTCGGGACAGGGGACAGAGAGCAGTACTTC; CDR3aa: CASSLDLGTGDREQYF
v_gene: TRBV25-1; j_gene: TRBJ2-7; d_gene: TRBD2; CDR3nt: TGTGCCAGCAGAGGACTAGCCTCCTACGAGCAGTACTTC; CDR3aa: CASRGLASYEQYF
v_gene: TRBV6-1; j_gene: TRBJ1-6; d_gene: TRBD1; CDR3nt: TGTGCCAGCAGTGAGGTGGGACAGGGGCGGTGGGCACCCCTCCACTTT; CDR3aa: CASSEVGQGRWAPLHF
v_gene: TRBV9; j_gene: TRBJ1-6; d_gene: NA; CDR3nt: TGTGCCAGCAGCGTAGCCTCGGCCTATAATTCACCCCTCCACTTT; CDR3aa: CASSVASAYNSPLHF
v_gene: TRBV25-1; j_gene: TRBJ1-2; d_gene: NA; CDR3nt: TGTGCCAGCAGTGTAGGAGGAGCTAACTATGGCTACACCTTC; CDR3aa: CASSVGGANYGYTF
v_gene: TRBV4-3; j_gene: TRBJ2-7; d_gene: NA; CDR3nt: TGCGCCAGCAGCCAAGTGGGGGCTTACGAGCAGTACTTC; CDR3aa: CASSQVGAYEQYF
v_gene: TRBV4-1; j_gene: TRBJ1-6; d_gene: TRBD1; CDR3nt: TGCGCCAGCAGCCAAATAGAGCGACAGGGAGGTTCACCCCTCCACTTT; CDR3aa: CASSQIERQGGSPLHF
v_gene: TRBV12-1; j_gene: TRBJ1-5; d_gene: NA; CDR3nt: TGTGCCAGCAGCAGTTGGGGCCGGCCGCGCAGGGGTGGTCGCAATCAGCCCCAGCATTTT; CDR3aa: CASSSWGRPRRGGRNQPQHF
v_gene: TRBV18; j_gene: TRBJ2-7; d_gene: NA; CDR3nt: TGTGCCAGCTCACCCAATACGGGTAGAGAGCAGTACTTC; CDR3aa: CASSPNTGREQYF
v_gene: TRBV7-2; j_gene: TRBJ1-2; d_gene: TRBD1; CDR3nt: TGTGCCAGCAGCTGGGACAGGGACAGATCTGGCTACACCTTC; CDR3aa: CASSWDRDRSGYTF
v_gene: TRBV30; j_gene: TRBJ2-5; d_gene: NA; CDR3nt: TGTGCCTGGAGTCCTAGGGCCCAGGAGGTAGAGACCCAGTACTTC; CDR3aa: CAWSPRAQEVETQYF
v_gene: TRBV5-1; j_gene: TRBJ2-1; d_gene: TRBD2; CDR3nt: TGCGCCAGCAGCTCAGCCCCACTAGCGGGAGGATTCAATGAGCAGTTCTTC; CDR3aa: CASSSAPLAGGFNEQFF
v_gene: TRBV11-2; j_gene: TRBJ2-2; d_gene: NA; CDR3nt: TGTGCCAGCAGCTTCACGAGGACCGGGGAGCTGTTTTTT; CDR3aa: CASSFTRTGELFF